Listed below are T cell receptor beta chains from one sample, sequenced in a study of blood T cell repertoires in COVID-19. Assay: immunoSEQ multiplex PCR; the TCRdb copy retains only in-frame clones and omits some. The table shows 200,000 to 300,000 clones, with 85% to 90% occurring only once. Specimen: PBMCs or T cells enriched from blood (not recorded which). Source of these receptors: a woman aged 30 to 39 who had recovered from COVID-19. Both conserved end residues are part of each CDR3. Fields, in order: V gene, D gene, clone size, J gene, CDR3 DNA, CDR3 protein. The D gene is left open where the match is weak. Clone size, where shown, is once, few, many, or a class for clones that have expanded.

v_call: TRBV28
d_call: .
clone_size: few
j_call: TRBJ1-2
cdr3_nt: TGTGCCAGCAGTACCCCTGGAGGCTCTTATGGCTACACCTTC
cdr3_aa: CASSTPGGSYGYTF

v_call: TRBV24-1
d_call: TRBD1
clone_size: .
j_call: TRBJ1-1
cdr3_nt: TGTGCCACCAGTGATTTCCGGGACAGAGTCCGAGTTTTCTTT
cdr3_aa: CATSDFRDRVRVFF

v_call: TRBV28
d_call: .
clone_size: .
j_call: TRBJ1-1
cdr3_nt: TGTGCCAGCACAAACCCTCCAGGGTCTATTGAAGCTTTCTTT
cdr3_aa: CASTNPPGSIEAFF

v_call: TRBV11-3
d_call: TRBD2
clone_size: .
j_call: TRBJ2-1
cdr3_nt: TGTGCCAGCAGCCGGGGGGGGAGGTCCTACAATGAGCAGTTCTTC
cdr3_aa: CASSRGGRSYNEQFF

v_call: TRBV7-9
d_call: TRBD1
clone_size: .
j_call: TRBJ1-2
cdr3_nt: TGTGCCAGCAGCCCGGGACAGGGGGCTGATCTATCTGGCTACACCTTC
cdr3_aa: CASSPGQGADLSGYTF

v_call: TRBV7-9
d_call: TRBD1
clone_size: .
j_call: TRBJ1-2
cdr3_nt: TGTGCCAGCAGCTCTGGGACAGGGTCTAACTATGGCTACACCTTC
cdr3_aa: CASSSGTGSNYGYTF

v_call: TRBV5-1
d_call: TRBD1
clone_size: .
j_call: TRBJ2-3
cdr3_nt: TGCGCCAGCAGCCTGACCGGGACAGGGCTATCGGATACGCAGTATTTT
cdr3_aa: CASSLTGTGLSDTQYF

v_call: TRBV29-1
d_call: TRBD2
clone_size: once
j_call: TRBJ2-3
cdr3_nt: TGCGGATCGCGGACTAGACACACAGATACGCAGTATTTT
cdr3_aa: CGSRTRHTDTQYF

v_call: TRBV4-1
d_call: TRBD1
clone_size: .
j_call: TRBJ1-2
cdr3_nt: TGCGCCAGCAGCCATGTGCCGGGACAGGGACCCCTCATCGACTATGGCTACACCTTC
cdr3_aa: CASSHVPGQGPLIDYGYTF

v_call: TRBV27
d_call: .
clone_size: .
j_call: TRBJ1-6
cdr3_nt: TGTGCCAGCAGGCTCGGCGGTGGTGCCTATAATTCACCCCTCCACTTT
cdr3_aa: CASRLGGGAYNSPLHF

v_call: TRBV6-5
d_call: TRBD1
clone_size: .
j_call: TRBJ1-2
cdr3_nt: TGTGCCAGCAGTTTAGGGACAGGGAACTATGGCTACACCTTC
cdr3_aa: CASSLGTGNYGYTF

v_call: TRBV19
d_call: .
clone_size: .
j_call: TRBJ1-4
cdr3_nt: TGTGCCAGTAGTATTACAGCTAATGAAAAACTGTTTTTT
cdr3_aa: CASSITANEKLFF

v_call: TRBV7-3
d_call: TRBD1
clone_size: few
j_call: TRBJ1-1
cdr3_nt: TGTGCCAGCAGCCCAGGGGGCCCCGGGACTGAAGCTTTCTTT
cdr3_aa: CASSPGGPGTEAFF

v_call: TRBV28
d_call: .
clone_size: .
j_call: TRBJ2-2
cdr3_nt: TGTGCCAGCAGATCCCCAGGGGACACCGGGGAGCTGTTTTTT
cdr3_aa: CASRSPGDTGELFF

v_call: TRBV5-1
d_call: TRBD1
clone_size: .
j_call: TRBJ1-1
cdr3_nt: TGCGCCAGCAGCTTGGTGGGACAGGGAAACACTGAAGCTTTCTTT
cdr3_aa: CASSLVGQGNTEAFF

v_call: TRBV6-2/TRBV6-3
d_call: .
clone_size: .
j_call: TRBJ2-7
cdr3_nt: TGTGCCAGCAGTTACCTAAAGCGGCTGGACGAGCAGTACTTC
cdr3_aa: CASSYLKRLDEQYF

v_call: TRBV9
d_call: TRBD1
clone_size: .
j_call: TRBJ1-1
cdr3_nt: TGTGCCAGCAGCGTAGCGGCAGGGGGCACTGAAGCTTTCTTT
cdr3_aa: CASSVAAGGTEAFF

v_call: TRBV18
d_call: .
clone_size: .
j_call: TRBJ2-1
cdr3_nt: TGTGCCAGCTCACCAAGGGGGAGCTCCTACAATGAGCAGTTCTTC
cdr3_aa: CASSPRGSSYNEQFF